The rows below give T cell receptor beta chains drawn from one sample of a study of T cell responses to AZD1222 COVID-19 vaccine. Clones were read by immunoSEQ multiplex PCR, and TCRdb kept only the in-frame ones, dropping some. Here the sample spans 45,000 to 70,000 clones, approximately 86% being singletons. The material sequenced was peripheral blood, taken on day 0 of AZD1222 vaccination. Every receptor here comes from an adult in good health. Both conserved end residues are part of each CDR3. Each record gives: J gene, D gene, clone size, V gene, CDR3 DNA, CDR3 protein. The D gene is left open where the match is weak. A row's size may be missing; if present it is once, few, many or a size class.

j_gene: TRBJ2-7
d_gene: TRBD1
abundance: NA
v_gene: TRBV18
CDR3nt: TGTGCCAGCTCACCCTGGACAGGGGGCTCAGGAGAGCAGTACTTC
CDR3aa: CASSPWTGGSGEQYF

j_gene: TRBJ1-2
d_gene: NA
abundance: NA
v_gene: TRBV6-5
CDR3nt: TGTGCCAGCAGTTATGAGGGGAACCGTAGATTGGGCGGCTACACCTTC
CDR3aa: CASSYEGNRRLGGYTF

j_gene: TRBJ1-2
d_gene: NA
abundance: NA
v_gene: TRBV25-1
CDR3nt: TGTGCCAGCAGTGAATCGGGGAAGGGAAATGGCTACACCTTC
CDR3aa: CASSESGKGNGYTF

j_gene: TRBJ2-1
d_gene: NA
abundance: NA
v_gene: TRBV9
CDR3nt: TGTGCCAGCAGCGCCGATGGGGGCAATGAGCAGTTCTTC
CDR3aa: CASSADGGNEQFF

j_gene: TRBJ1-3
d_gene: NA
abundance: NA
v_gene: TRBV15
CDR3nt: TGTGCCACCAGCAGAAACTCTGGAAACACCATATATTTT
CDR3aa: CATSRNSGNTIYF

j_gene: TRBJ2-2
d_gene: TRBD2
abundance: NA
v_gene: TRBV4-2
CDR3nt: TGTGCCAGCAGCCAAGTCGGCGGGAGAAAAGCCGGGGAGCTGTTTTTT
CDR3aa: CASSQVGGRKAGELFF

j_gene: TRBJ2-7
d_gene: NA
abundance: NA
v_gene: TRBV5-1
CDR3nt: TGCGCCAGCAGCTCCAACCGATTACAACAACAGGGTTCGGTCTACGAGCAGTACTTC
CDR3aa: CASSSNRLQQQGSVYEQYF

j_gene: TRBJ2-7
d_gene: TRBD2
abundance: NA
v_gene: TRBV28
CDR3nt: TGTGCCAGCAAGGTCGGTAGCGGGAGCGGGGAGCAGTACTTC
CDR3aa: CASKVGSGSGEQYF

j_gene: TRBJ2-7
d_gene: TRBD1
abundance: NA
v_gene: TRBV6-5
CDR3nt: TGTGCCAGCAGTCGACAGGGGTACTACGAGCAGTACTTC
CDR3aa: CASSRQGYYEQYF

j_gene: TRBJ2-1
d_gene: NA
abundance: once
v_gene: TRBV9
CDR3nt: TGTGCCAGCAGCGGGGGAGTTGGGCAGTTCTTC
CDR3aa: CASSGGVGQFF

j_gene: TRBJ2-3
d_gene: NA
abundance: NA
v_gene: TRBV4-3
CDR3nt: TGCGCCAGCAGCCAAGAGTGGGGGTTCGAAAGGGGGACAGATACGCAGTATTTT
CDR3aa: CASSQEWGFERGTDTQYF

j_gene: TRBJ1-1
d_gene: NA
abundance: NA
v_gene: TRBV7-8
CDR3nt: TGTGCCAGCAGCTTAGGAACTGAAGCTTTCTTT
CDR3aa: CASSLGTEAFF

j_gene: TRBJ2-1
d_gene: TRBD2
abundance: NA
v_gene: TRBV28
CDR3nt: TGTGCCAGCAGTTTGTGGACTAGCGGAAACAATGAGCAGTTCTTC
CDR3aa: CASSLWTSGNNEQFF

j_gene: TRBJ2-7
d_gene: NA
abundance: NA
v_gene: TRBV7-2
CDR3nt: TGTGCCAGCAGCTTAAGTACTACAAGCTCCTACGAGCAGTACTTC
CDR3aa: CASSLSTTSSYEQYF

j_gene: TRBJ1-2
d_gene: NA
abundance: many
v_gene: TRBV29-1
CDR3nt: TGCAGCGTTGACCGTGACAGGACGAACTATGGCTACACCTTC
CDR3aa: CSVDRDRTNYGYTF

j_gene: TRBJ2-2
d_gene: NA
abundance: NA
v_gene: TRBV7-2
CDR3nt: TGTGCCAGCAGCCGCGACGCGGGCACCGGGGAGCTGTTTTTT
CDR3aa: CASSRDAGTGELFF

j_gene: TRBJ1-1
d_gene: NA
abundance: NA
v_gene: TRBV19
CDR3nt: TGTGCCAGTAGTGATCATCCGGGACGGTCGAACACTGAAGCTTTCTTT
CDR3aa: CASSDHPGRSNTEAFF

j_gene: TRBJ2-1
d_gene: TRBD2
abundance: NA
v_gene: TRBV5-1
CDR3nt: TGCGCCAGCAGCTTAGCGGGAGTGGGGTACAATGAGCAGTTCTTC
CDR3aa: CASSLAGVGYNEQFF

j_gene: TRBJ1-2
d_gene: TRBD1
abundance: NA
v_gene: TRBV9
CDR3nt: TGTGCCAGCAGCATTGGGACAGGGTCTATCCGCTACACCTTC
CDR3aa: CASSIGTGSIRYTF

j_gene: TRBJ2-3
d_gene: TRBD1
abundance: NA
v_gene: TRBV9
CDR3nt: TGTGCCAGCAGCGTAGTCCCGACAGGGTGGGTAGATACGCAGTATTTT
CDR3aa: CASSVVPTGWVDTQYF

j_gene: TRBJ2-7
d_gene: NA
abundance: NA
v_gene: TRBV7-8
CDR3nt: TGTGCCAGCGGTCGTGGGCAGACGGCCTACGAGCAGTACTTC
CDR3aa: CASGRGQTAYEQYF

j_gene: TRBJ2-1
d_gene: TRBD2
abundance: once
v_gene: TRBV2
CDR3nt: TGTGCCAGCATTCTTAGCGGGAGGGGCTACAATGAGCAGTTCTTC
CDR3aa: CASILSGRGYNEQFF

j_gene: TRBJ1-4
d_gene: TRBD1
abundance: NA
v_gene: TRBV28
CDR3nt: TGTGCCAGCAGCCCGAAACAGGGGTGGGAAAAACTGTTTTTT
CDR3aa: CASSPKQGWEKLFF

j_gene: TRBJ1-2
d_gene: NA
abundance: NA
v_gene: TRBV28
CDR3nt: TGTGCCAGCAGTCTGATGGGGGAAGGCTACACCTTC
CDR3aa: CASSLMGEGYTF

j_gene: TRBJ2-1
d_gene: NA
abundance: NA
v_gene: TRBV3-1/TRBV3-2
CDR3nt: TGTGCCAGCAGCCAGAGAGGGACTCGCGAGCAGTTCTTC
CDR3aa: CASSQRGTREQFF

j_gene: TRBJ2-5
d_gene: NA
abundance: NA
v_gene: TRBV7-9
CDR3nt: TGTGCCAGCAGCTTCGCTACGGAAGAGACCCAGTACTTC
CDR3aa: CASSFATEETQYF

j_gene: TRBJ2-5
d_gene: TRBD1
abundance: NA
v_gene: TRBV19
CDR3nt: TGTGCCAGTAGCCGGGACAGGGGGGAGACCCAGTACTTC
CDR3aa: CASSRDRGETQYF

j_gene: TRBJ2-1
d_gene: NA
abundance: NA
v_gene: TRBV6-5
CDR3nt: TGTGCCAGCAGTTACTCCTTTACGTCCGATGAGCAGTTCTTC
CDR3aa: CASSYSFTSDEQFF

j_gene: TRBJ2-1
d_gene: NA
abundance: few
v_gene: TRBV4-3
CDR3nt: TGCGCCAGCAGCCAAGACGCAGGGAGCTCCTACAATGAGCAGTTCTTC
CDR3aa: CASSQDAGSSYNEQFF

j_gene: TRBJ1-6
d_gene: TRBD1
abundance: NA
v_gene: TRBV9
CDR3nt: TGTGCCAGCAGCGAACGACAGGGGAGTGGGTCACCCCTCCACTTT
CDR3aa: CASSERQGSGSPLHF

j_gene: TRBJ2-7
d_gene: NA
abundance: NA
v_gene: TRBV27
CDR3nt: TGTGCCACCCTTTCCGAAGGGGGAGCCCACGAGCAGTACTTC
CDR3aa: CATLSEGGAHEQYF

j_gene: TRBJ2-5
d_gene: TRBD1
abundance: NA
v_gene: TRBV7-2
CDR3nt: TGTGCCAGCAGCTCAGGGGGAGAGACCCAGTACTTC
CDR3aa: CASSSGGETQYF

j_gene: TRBJ2-7
d_gene: TRBD2
abundance: NA
v_gene: TRBV3-1/TRBV3-2
CDR3nt: TGTGCCAGCACCCCCTGGGGCGGGAGCTACGAGCAGTACTTC
CDR3aa: CASTPWGGSYEQYF

j_gene: TRBJ1-1
d_gene: NA
abundance: NA
v_gene: TRBV29-1
CDR3nt: TGCAGCGTTGAGAGAGGGCTGGGCACTGAAGCTTTCTTT
CDR3aa: CSVERGLGTEAFF

j_gene: TRBJ1-3
d_gene: NA
abundance: NA
v_gene: TRBV5-1
CDR3nt: TGCGCCAGCAGCTTGATGGGACGCTCTGGAAACACCATATATTTT
CDR3aa: CASSLMGRSGNTIYF

j_gene: TRBJ2-7
d_gene: NA
abundance: once
v_gene: TRBV2
CDR3nt: TGTGCCAGCACTAGGGATCCGGGACTCTACTACGAGCAGTACTTC
CDR3aa: CASTRDPGLYYEQYF

j_gene: TRBJ2-1
d_gene: NA
abundance: NA
v_gene: TRBV6-2/TRBV6-3
CDR3nt: TGTGCCAGCAGTGCCGACGGGCGGGGAAGTGCCAATGAGCAGTTCTTC
CDR3aa: CASSADGRGSANEQFF

j_gene: TRBJ2-7
d_gene: TRBD2
abundance: NA
v_gene: TRBV18
CDR3nt: TGTGCCAGCTCATTGACTAGCGGGATTTTTGAGGAGCAGTACTTC
CDR3aa: CASSLTSGIFEEQYF

j_gene: TRBJ2-7
d_gene: NA
abundance: NA
v_gene: TRBV28
CDR3nt: TGTGCCAGCAGTTGGGGCTCATTGTACGAGCAGTACTTC
CDR3aa: CASSWGSLYEQYF

j_gene: TRBJ2-3
d_gene: NA
abundance: NA
v_gene: TRBV21-1
CDR3nt: TGTGCCAGCACGTCAGGGGAGGAGCCAGATACGCAGTATTTT
CDR3aa: CASTSGEEPDTQYF

j_gene: TRBJ2-1
d_gene: TRBD1
abundance: NA
v_gene: TRBV6-6
CDR3nt: TGTGCCAGCAGTAGACAGGGTCAAGAGCAGTTCTTC
CDR3aa: CASSRQGQEQFF

j_gene: TRBJ1-1
d_gene: NA
abundance: NA
v_gene: TRBV10-3
CDR3nt: TGTGCCATCAGTGATCTTGCGGGTCAGACGAACACTGAAGCTTTCTTT
CDR3aa: CAISDLAGQTNTEAFF

j_gene: TRBJ2-7
d_gene: TRBD1
abundance: NA
v_gene: TRBV29-1
CDR3nt: TGCAGCGCTGCCACTGCCTCGGGACAGGGGGCAGATGAGCAGTACTTC
CDR3aa: CSAATASGQGADEQYF

j_gene: TRBJ1-1
d_gene: NA
abundance: once
v_gene: TRBV19
CDR3nt: TGTGCCAGTAGTATCTTCGGCAGGGGCCTTAACACTGAAGCTTTCTTT
CDR3aa: CASSIFGRGLNTEAFF

j_gene: TRBJ2-3
d_gene: TRBD2
abundance: NA
v_gene: TRBV28
CDR3nt: TGTGCCAGCAGTTGGACTAGCGAAGATACGCAGTATTTT
CDR3aa: CASSWTSEDTQYF

j_gene: TRBJ2-7
d_gene: TRBD2
abundance: NA
v_gene: TRBV5-4
CDR3nt: TGTGCCAGCAGCCCGGGGTCGGCCGGGACTAGTTACGAGCAGTACTTC
CDR3aa: CASSPGSAGTSYEQYF

j_gene: TRBJ2-1
d_gene: TRBD1
abundance: NA
v_gene: TRBV4-1
CDR3nt: TGCGCCAGCAGCCCTATGCGGACAGGGATTTGGAATGAGCAGTTCTTC
CDR3aa: CASSPMRTGIWNEQFF

j_gene: TRBJ1-1
d_gene: NA
abundance: NA
v_gene: TRBV10-3
CDR3nt: TGTGCCATCAGTGAAGGGGACTTGAACACTGAAGCTTTCTTT
CDR3aa: CAISEGDLNTEAFF

j_gene: TRBJ1-5
d_gene: NA
abundance: NA
v_gene: TRBV9
CDR3nt: TGTGCCAGCAGCGTAGTGACGCGTGAGGGTCAGCCCCAGCATTTT
CDR3aa: CASSVVTREGQPQHF

j_gene: TRBJ2-7
d_gene: TRBD2
abundance: NA
v_gene: TRBV5-1
CDR3nt: TGCGCCAGCAGCTTGGTCGGGACTAGGATCTACGAGCAGTACTTC
CDR3aa: CASSLVGTRIYEQYF

j_gene: TRBJ2-3
d_gene: NA
abundance: few
v_gene: TRBV4-1
CDR3nt: TGCGCCAGCAGCCAAGATCTTCACCGGGGAGATACGCAGTATTTT
CDR3aa: CASSQDLHRGDTQYF

j_gene: TRBJ2-3
d_gene: NA
abundance: NA
v_gene: TRBV7-2
CDR3nt: TGTGCCAGCAGCTTAGCAGATACGCAGTATTTT
CDR3aa: CASSLADTQYF

j_gene: TRBJ2-5
d_gene: TRBD1
abundance: NA
v_gene: TRBV2
CDR3nt: TGTGCCAGCGGACGACAGGGGGACCAAGAGACCCAGTACTTC
CDR3aa: CASGRQGDQETQYF

j_gene: TRBJ2-7
d_gene: NA
abundance: NA
v_gene: TRBV6-2/TRBV6-3
CDR3nt: TGTGCCAGCAGCCCAGGGTTTGGGGGTCGAACGGCAATCTCCTACGAGCAGTACTTC
CDR3aa: CASSPGFGGRTAISYEQYF

j_gene: TRBJ1-2
d_gene: NA
abundance: NA
v_gene: TRBV2
CDR3nt: TGTGCCAGCAGTGGGACAGTGACTAACTATGGCTACACCTTC
CDR3aa: CASSGTVTNYGYTF

j_gene: TRBJ1-6
d_gene: TRBD1
abundance: NA
v_gene: TRBV30
CDR3nt: TGTGCCTGGAGAGGACAGGTCAATTCACCCCTCCACTTT
CDR3aa: CAWRGQVNSPLHF

j_gene: TRBJ1-2
d_gene: TRBD1
abundance: NA
v_gene: TRBV25-1
CDR3nt: TGTGCCATCCAGACAGGGAACGACTATGGCTACACCTTC
CDR3aa: CAIQTGNDYGYTF

j_gene: TRBJ1-5
d_gene: TRBD1
abundance: NA
v_gene: TRBV18
CDR3nt: TGTGCCAGCTCACCAAGGACAGGAGGGAGCAATCAGCCCCAGCATTTT
CDR3aa: CASSPRTGGSNQPQHF